The rows below give T cell receptor beta chains drawn from one sample of a study of blood T cell repertoires in COVID-19. The data were produced by immunoSEQ multiplex PCR, yet TCRdb's version contains in-frame clones alone and is incomplete. The table shows fewer than 300,000 clones, with 75% to 85% occurring only once. The sequencing input was peripheral blood. The receptors originated from a man aged 45-65 years with active or convalescent COVID-19. The CDR3 runs from the conserved cysteine through the conserved F or W. The order of the fields is D gene, J gene, clone size, V gene, CDR3 protein, CDR3 DNA. D genes are given only for firm matches. Clone size is shown for a subset of rows, as once, few, many or a class of expanded clone.

d_call: -
j_call: TRBJ1-5
clone_size: -
v_call: TRBV7-9
cdr3_aa: CASSSGQNSNQPQHF
cdr3_nt: TGTGCCAGCAGCTCTGGACAAAATAGCAATCAGCCCCAGCATTTT

d_call: TRBD1
j_call: TRBJ1-2
clone_size: -
v_call: TRBV12-3/TRBV12-4
cdr3_aa: CASSRGQGYGYTF
cdr3_nt: TGTGCCAGCAGCCGAGGACAGGGCTATGGCTACACCTTC

d_call: TRBD1
j_call: TRBJ1-5
clone_size: -
v_call: TRBV19
cdr3_aa: CASSKGDRTGVPLGPRNQPQHF
cdr3_nt: TGTGCCAGTAGTAAAGGGGATCGGACAGGGGTGCCCTTGGGCCCGCGCAATCAGCCCCAGCATTTT

d_call: TRBD2
j_call: TRBJ2-1
clone_size: -
v_call: TRBV18
cdr3_aa: CASSTSGESEQFF
cdr3_nt: TGTGCCAGCTCTACTAGCGGGGAATCTGAGCAGTTCTTC

d_call: -
j_call: TRBJ1-1
clone_size: -
v_call: TRBV5-5
cdr3_aa: CASSLALGALGTEAFF
cdr3_nt: TGTGCCAGCAGCTTGGCCCTGGGGGCGTTGGGCACTGAAGCTTTCTTT

d_call: TRBD2
j_call: TRBJ2-3
clone_size: once
v_call: TRBV9
cdr3_aa: CASSVLSGASTDTQYF
cdr3_nt: TGTGCCAGCAGCGTCCTGAGCGGGGCTAGCACAGATACGCAGTATTTT

d_call: -
j_call: TRBJ2-1
clone_size: -
v_call: TRBV11-3
cdr3_aa: CASSPLVNPNNEQFF
cdr3_nt: TGTGCCAGCAGCCCGCTAGTCAACCCGAACAATGAGCAGTTCTTC

d_call: TRBD1
j_call: TRBJ2-2
clone_size: -
v_call: TRBV4-1
cdr3_aa: CASSRDRGSGTGELFF
cdr3_nt: TGCGCCAGCAGCCGGGACAGGGGATCCGGCACCGGGGAGCTGTTTTTT

d_call: TRBD1
j_call: TRBJ1-3
clone_size: -
v_call: TRBV10-3
cdr3_aa: CAISGTASGNTIYF
cdr3_nt: TGTGCCATCAGCGGGACAGCTTCTGGAAACACCATATATTTT

d_call: TRBD1
j_call: TRBJ2-4
clone_size: -
v_call: TRBV5-1
cdr3_aa: CASSLVTGGSDIQYF
cdr3_nt: TGCGCCAGCAGCTTGGTGACAGGGGGGTCAGACATTCAGTACTTC

d_call: -
j_call: TRBJ1-2
clone_size: -
v_call: TRBV6-5
cdr3_aa: CASILDRGGGGYTF
cdr3_nt: -

d_call: TRBD1
j_call: TRBJ1-1
clone_size: -
v_call: TRBV28
cdr3_aa: CASSRGQGSTEAFF
cdr3_nt: TGTGCCAGCAGCCGAGGACAGGGTTCCACTGAAGCTTTCTTT

d_call: -
j_call: TRBJ2-7
clone_size: -
v_call: TRBV29-1
cdr3_aa: CSGGSGGGYEQYF
cdr3_nt: TGCAGCGGTGGGTCTGGCGGAGGGTACGAGCAGTACTTC

d_call: TRBD2
j_call: TRBJ2-2
clone_size: once
v_call: TRBV18
cdr3_aa: CASSPPPSGMAELFF
cdr3_nt: TGTGCCAGCTCACCACCGCCCAGCGGGATGGCGGAGCTGTTTTTT

d_call: -
j_call: TRBJ2-7
clone_size: -
v_call: TRBV30
cdr3_aa: CAWSVGPKGRFTYEQYF
cdr3_nt: TGTGCCTGGAGCGTAGGGCCTAAGGGGCGATTCACCTACGAGCAGTACTTC

d_call: -
j_call: TRBJ2-7
clone_size: -
v_call: TRBV19
cdr3_aa: CASSASAVSYEQYF
cdr3_nt: TGTGCCAGTAGTGCTAGCGCGGTGTCCTACGAGCAGTACTTC

d_call: TRBD2
j_call: TRBJ2-7
clone_size: -
v_call: TRBV4-3
cdr3_aa: CASSQDYTSGSYEQYF
cdr3_nt: TGCGCCAGCAGCCAAGATTATACTAGCGGATCCTACGAGCAGTACTTC

d_call: TRBD1
j_call: TRBJ2-1
clone_size: -
v_call: TRBV10-2
cdr3_aa: CAISDVGTGGSYNEQFF
cdr3_nt: TGCGCCATTTCAGACGTGGGGACAGGGGGCTCCTACAATGAGCAGTTCTTC

d_call: -
j_call: TRBJ1-6
clone_size: -
v_call: TRBV9
cdr3_aa: CASSVDDSEKSPLHF
cdr3_nt: TGTGCCAGCAGCGTAGATGACAGCGAGAAATCACCCCTCCACTTT

d_call: TRBD1
j_call: TRBJ1-5
clone_size: -
v_call: TRBV19
cdr3_aa: CASRGGQGRPQHF
cdr3_nt: TGTGCCAGTAGAGGGGGACAGGGTAGGCCCCAGCATTTT

d_call: TRBD1
j_call: TRBJ1-2
clone_size: -
v_call: TRBV6-5
cdr3_aa: CASSYDRGSYGYTF
cdr3_nt: TGTGCCAGCAGTTACGACAGGGGGTCCTATGGCTACACCTTC

d_call: -
j_call: TRBJ2-1
clone_size: -
v_call: TRBV3-1/TRBV3-2
cdr3_aa: CASSPRQAQSYNEQFF
cdr3_nt: TGTGCCAGCAGCCCGCGCCAGGCCCAGTCCTACAATGAGCAGTTCTTC

d_call: -
j_call: TRBJ2-3
clone_size: -
v_call: TRBV5-4
cdr3_aa: CASSLGTPNRDTQYF
cdr3_nt: TGTGCCAGCAGCCTCGGAACCCCGAACAGAGATACGCAGTATTTT

d_call: TRBD1
j_call: TRBJ1-5
clone_size: once
v_call: TRBV18
cdr3_aa: CASSPGQGRGWPQHF
cdr3_nt: TGTGCCAGCTCACCCGGACAGGGACGGGGTTGGCCCCAGCATTTT

d_call: TRBD1
j_call: TRBJ1-1
clone_size: -
v_call: TRBV5-1
cdr3_aa: CASSLATGGSEAFF
cdr3_nt: TGCGCCAGCAGCTTGGCGACAGGGGGTTCTGAAGCTTTCTTT

d_call: TRBD2
j_call: TRBJ2-3
clone_size: -
v_call: TRBV6-6
cdr3_aa: CASSSRGLAGTDTQYF
cdr3_nt: TGTGCCAGCAGTTCCCGGGGACTAGCGGGCACAGATACGCAGTATTTT

d_call: -
j_call: TRBJ2-3
clone_size: -
v_call: TRBV5-6
cdr3_aa: CASSLFPGWDTQYF
cdr3_nt: TGTGCCAGCAGCTTGTTTCCGGGTTGGGATACGCAGTATTTT

d_call: TRBD2
j_call: TRBJ2-7
clone_size: -
v_call: TRBV7-2
cdr3_aa: CASSLVETSGAYEQYF
cdr3_nt: TGTGCCAGCAGCTTAGTTGAGACTAGCGGGGCCTACGAGCAGTACTTC

d_call: TRBD1
j_call: TRBJ1-3
clone_size: -
v_call: TRBV10-1
cdr3_aa: CASSYRGTLSGNTIYF
cdr3_nt: TGCGCCAGCAGTTACAGGGGCACCCTCTCTGGAAACACCATATATTTT

d_call: -
j_call: TRBJ2-1
clone_size: once
v_call: TRBV10-3
cdr3_aa: CAISDPGTYSSYNEQFF
cdr3_nt: TGTGCCATCAGTGACCCCGGGACTTATAGCTCCTACAATGAGCAGTTCTTC

d_call: TRBD2
j_call: TRBJ2-3
clone_size: -
v_call: TRBV5-1
cdr3_aa: CASSSEGLAGVTDTQYF
cdr3_nt: TGCGCCAGCAGCTCAGAGGGACTAGCGGGGGTCACAGATACGCAGTATTTT

d_call: -
j_call: TRBJ2-7
clone_size: -
v_call: TRBV6-2/TRBV6-3
cdr3_aa: CASSYGGRGSGGSYEQYF
cdr3_nt: TGTGCCAGCAGTTACGGAGGGAGAGGGAGTGGGGGTTCCTACGAGCAGTACTTC

d_call: TRBD1
j_call: TRBJ1-4
clone_size: -
v_call: TRBV5-1
cdr3_aa: CASSYDRGRRYEKLFF
cdr3_nt: TGCGCCAGCAGCTATGACAGGGGGCGAAGGTATGAAAAACTGTTTTTT

d_call: TRBD2
j_call: TRBJ2-2
clone_size: few
v_call: TRBV2
cdr3_aa: CASSRSFSGRADTGELFF
cdr3_nt: TGTGCCAGCAGCCGATCCTTTAGCGGGAGGGCCGACACCGGGGAGCTGTTTTTT

d_call: TRBD2
j_call: TRBJ2-3
clone_size: -
v_call: TRBV5-3
cdr3_aa: CVRSSEEWREDRTDTQYF
cdr3_nt: TGTGTCAGAAGCTCGGAGGAGTGGCGGGAGGATCGCACAGATACGCAGTATTTT

d_call: TRBD2
j_call: TRBJ2-2
clone_size: -
v_call: TRBV4-1
cdr3_aa: CASSHAGASNTGELFF
cdr3_nt: TGCGCCAGCAGCCACGCGGGAGCTTCGAACACCGGGGAGCTGTTTTTT

d_call: -
j_call: TRBJ2-3
clone_size: -
v_call: TRBV7-2
cdr3_aa: CASSLQGSDTQYF
cdr3_nt: TGTGCCAGCAGCTTACAGGGGTCAGATACGCAGTATTTT

d_call: TRBD2
j_call: TRBJ2-3
clone_size: -
v_call: TRBV18
cdr3_aa: CASSQLAGVPDTQYF
cdr3_nt: TGTGCCAGCTCACAGCTAGCGGGAGTACCAGATACGCAGTATTTT

d_call: -
j_call: TRBJ2-1
clone_size: once
v_call: TRBV2
cdr3_aa: CASSWGLGDYNEQFF
cdr3_nt: TGTGCCAGCAGTTGGGGACTCGGGGACTACAATGAGCAGTTCTTC

d_call: TRBD2
j_call: TRBJ2-3
clone_size: -
v_call: TRBV4-3
cdr3_aa: CASSLKAGGPDTQYF
cdr3_nt: TGCGCCAGCAGCCTTAAGGCGGGAGGTCCAGATACGCAGTATTTT

d_call: -
j_call: TRBJ2-3
clone_size: -
v_call: TRBV3-1/TRBV3-2
cdr3_aa: CASSSGNTQYF
cdr3_nt: TGTGCCAGCAGCTCAGGCAATACGCAGTATTTT

d_call: -
j_call: TRBJ2-5
clone_size: once
v_call: TRBV5-1
cdr3_aa: CASSPPDGLSVETQYF
cdr3_nt: TGCGCCAGCAGCCCGCCCGATGGGCTGTCCGTAGAGACCCAGTACTTC

d_call: TRBD2
j_call: TRBJ2-1
clone_size: few
v_call: TRBV7-9
cdr3_aa: CASSRDYRDTYNEQFF
cdr3_nt: TGTGCCAGCAGCCGGGACTATCGGGATACCTACAATGAGCAGTTCTTC